This paragraph reports one T cell receptor beta chain. The antigen is not known. A multiplex PCR was run with 60 Vbeta primers and 13 Jbeta primers. TCRdb's table, derived via immunoSEQ multiplex PCR, lists solely in-frame clones and lacks some. The sample has approximately 240,000 clones, approximately 80% seen once. The data belong to a study of cytomegalovirus exposure and HLA in healthy donors. J lost 5 bases, V lost 7 bases, and 9 bases had no gene match. CDR3 size: 14 residues. CDR1 is SNHLY and CDR2 is FYNNEI in the germline V gene. Whole-study findings and limits: TCR association rates varied by HLA locus in a later analysis, with DRB1 highest and HLA-C lowest. Per a later analysis, roughly 17,000 TCR beta sequences showed association with HLA alleles at 0.05 false discovery rate. Some V segments, including TRBV6-2 and TRBV6-3, were excluded as indistinguishable.

The rearrangement uses TRBV2 and TRBJ2-7; 9 bases line up with TRBD2. The sequencing sample was made of PBMCs. The sequence came from a woman aged 40 to 50 in good health and CMV-seronegative. Here the CDR3 reads CASTNGGGAHEQYF. CDR3 sequence (DNA): TGTGCCAGCACAAACGGCGGGGGGGCTCACGAGCAGTACTTC.